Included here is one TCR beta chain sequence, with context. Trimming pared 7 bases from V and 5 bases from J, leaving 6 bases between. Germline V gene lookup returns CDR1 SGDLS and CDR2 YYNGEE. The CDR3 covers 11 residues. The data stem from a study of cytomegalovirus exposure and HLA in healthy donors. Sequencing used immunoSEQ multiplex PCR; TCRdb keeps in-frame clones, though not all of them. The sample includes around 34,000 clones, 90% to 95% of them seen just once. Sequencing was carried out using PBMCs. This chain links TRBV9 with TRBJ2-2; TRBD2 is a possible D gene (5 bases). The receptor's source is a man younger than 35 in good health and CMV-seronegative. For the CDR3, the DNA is TGTGCCAGCGGGAGTACCGGGGAGCTGTTTTTT. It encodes CASGSTGELFF.